Listed here is a single TCR beta chain. Assay: immunoSEQ multiplex PCR; the TCRdb copy retains only in-frame clones and omits some. The sample has about 1 million clones, 70% to 80% seen once. The data were obtained in a study of shared clonotypes between healthy human individuals. Between the trimmed V and J ends, which lost 0 bases and 7 bases, there was a span of 17 bases. The germline V gene encodes CDR1 SGHDT and CDR2 YYEEEE. There are 15 residues in the CDR3. This clonotype originated in a man between 18 and 29 years old in good health. The V and J genes are TRBV5-6 and TRBJ2-7; D is undetermined. The sample comprised memory CD4+ T cells sorted from blood. Subset reported: CD45RA-negative fraction. The CDR3 region has the DNA TGTGCCAGCAGCTTGGAGAAAGGGATTGCGCATGAGCAGTACTTC. Encoded protein: CASSLEKGIAHEQYF.